A few counts support the clone carrying this TCR beta chain. This CDR3 has 13 residues. CDR1 SGDLS and CDR2 YYNGEE come from the germline V gene. V lost 3 bases to trimming and J lost 4 bases, with 10 bases between them. The Seattle patients, enrolled during active infection, were followed longitudinally. This record belongs to a study of blood T cell repertoires in COVID-19. For the study at large: Specimens from acute and convalescent COVID-19 originated in the United States, Italy and Spain. T cells, B-cell-depleted T cells, or PBMCs supplied cDNA or gDNA.

Clones were read by immunoSEQ multiplex PCR, and TCRdb kept only the in-frame ones, dropping some. Altogether about 250,000 clones are present, around 88% being singletons, with the ten largest covering roughly 6.3%. This TCR came from a woman aged 30 to 39 with COVID-19, enrolled during active disease. Sequenced input: peripheral blood. This rearrangement joins TRBV9 to TRBJ1-1; tentative D call: TRBD1 (6 bases). The CDR3 reads CASSGGLPTEAFF. The CDR3 region has the DNA TGTGCCAGCAGCGGGGGGCTGCCCACTGAAGCTTTCTTT.